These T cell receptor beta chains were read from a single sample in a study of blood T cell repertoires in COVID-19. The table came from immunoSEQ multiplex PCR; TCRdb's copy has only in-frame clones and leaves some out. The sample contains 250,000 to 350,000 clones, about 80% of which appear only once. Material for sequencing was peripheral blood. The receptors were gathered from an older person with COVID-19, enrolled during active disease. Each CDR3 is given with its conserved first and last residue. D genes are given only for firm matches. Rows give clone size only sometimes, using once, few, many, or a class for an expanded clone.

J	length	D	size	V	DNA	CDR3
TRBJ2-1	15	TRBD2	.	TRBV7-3	TGTGCCAGCGCAGCCGGGACTAGCGGCTACAATGAGCAGTTCTTC	CASAAGTSGYNEQFF
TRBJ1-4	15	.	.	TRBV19	TGTGCCAGTAGTCAGCCGGCGGGTCCTAATGAAAAACTGTTTTTT	CASSQPAGPNEKLFF
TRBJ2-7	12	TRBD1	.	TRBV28	TGTGCCAGCAGTGGGGACAGGGACGAGCAGTACTTC	CASSGDRDEQYF
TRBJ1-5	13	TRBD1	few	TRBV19	TGTGCCAGTAGTACGGACAGGAATCAGCCCCAGCATTTT	CASSTDRNQPQHF
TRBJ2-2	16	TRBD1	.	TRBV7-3	TGTGCCAGCAGCTTACAGTCAGGGGGAATCACCGGGGAGCTGTTTTTT	CASSLQSGGITGELFF
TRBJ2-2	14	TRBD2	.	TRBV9	TGTGCCAGCAGGGAAACGGGGGGCACCGGGGAGCTGTTTTTT	CASRETGGTGELFF
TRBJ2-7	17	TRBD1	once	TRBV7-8	TGTGCCAGCAGCCGAGGGCAGGGGGCAAGTCAGGCAGTGGTGCAGTACTTC	CASSRGQGASQAVVQYF
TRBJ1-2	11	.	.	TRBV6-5	TGTGCCAGCAGTTACGAGGGCGGCTACACCTTC	CASSYEGGYTF
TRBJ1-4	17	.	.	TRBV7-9	TGTGCCAGCTCGAGAGGGGGGGACTTCGTGTCTAATGAAAAACTGTTTTTT	CASSRGGDFVSNEKLFF
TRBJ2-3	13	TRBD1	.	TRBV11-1	TGTGCCAGCAGCTTCGACAGGGTTGATACGCAGTATTTT	CASSFDRVDTQYF
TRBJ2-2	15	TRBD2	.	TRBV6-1	TGTGCCAGCACCCGGGGGGTGGGGAGCACCGGGGAGCTGTTTTTT	CASTRGVGSTGELFF
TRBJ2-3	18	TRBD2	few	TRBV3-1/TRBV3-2	TGTGCCAGCAGCGGGGGACTAGCGGTGCCTCCTAGCACAGATACGCAGTATTTT	CASSGGLAVPPSTDTQYF
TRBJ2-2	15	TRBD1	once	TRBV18	TGTGCCAGCTCATCGACAGGGCGTGGCACCGGGGAGCTGTTTTTT	CASSSTGRGTGELFF
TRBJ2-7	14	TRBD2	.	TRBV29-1	TGCAGCGTTGGGACTAGCGGGAGACCCTACGAGCAGTACTTC	CSVGTSGRPYEQYF
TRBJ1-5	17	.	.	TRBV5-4	TGTGCCAGCAGCCTGATTGGACAGCTCACTAGCAATCAGCCCCAGCATTTT	CASSLIGQLTSNQPQHF
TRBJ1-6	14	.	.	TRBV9	TGTGCCAGCAGCGTAGTTCCGCGTAATTCACCCCTCCACTTT	CASSVVPRNSPLHF
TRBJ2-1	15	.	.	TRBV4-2	TGTGCCAGCCGGTTAGCGGATACGACAGACAATGAGCAGTTCTTC	CASRLADTTDNEQFF
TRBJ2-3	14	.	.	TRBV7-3	TGTGCCAGCAGCTTAACGTCTGGCACAGATACGCAGTATTTT	CASSLTSGTDTQYF
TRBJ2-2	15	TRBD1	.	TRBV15	TGTGCCACCAGCCCACGACAGGGGAACACCGGGGAGCTGTTTTTT	CATSPRQGNTGELFF
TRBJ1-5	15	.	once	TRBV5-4	TGTGCCAGCAGCAACGGCGCGGGGTTCAATCAGCCCCAGCATTTT	CASSNGAGFNQPQHF
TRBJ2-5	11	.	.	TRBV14	TGTGCCAGCAGCACTTCAGAGACCCAGTACTTC	CASSTSETQYF
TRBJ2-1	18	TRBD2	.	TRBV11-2	TGTGCCAGCAGCTTAGAACTAGCGGGGGGAATCTCCTACAATGAGCAGTTCTTC	CASSLELAGGISYNEQFF
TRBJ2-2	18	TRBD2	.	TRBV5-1	TGCGCCAGCAGACTCGGACTAGCGGGAGAGTCTACTATCGGGGAGCTGTTTTTT	CASRLGLAGESTIGELFF
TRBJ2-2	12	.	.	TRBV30	TGTGCCTGGAGCACCCGGGCCGGGGAGCTGTTTTTT	CAWSTRAGELFF
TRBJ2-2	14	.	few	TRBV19	TGTGCCAGTAGACGAACAGGGAACACCGGGGAGCTGTTTTTT	CASRRTGNTGELFF
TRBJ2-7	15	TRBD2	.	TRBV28	TGTGCCAGCAGCCCCCCGGGACTAGCGGGGAACGAGCAGTACTTC	CASSPPGLAGNEQYF
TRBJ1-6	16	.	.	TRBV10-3	TGTGCCATCAGTGAACGAGGAAGCTCCTATAATTCACCCCTCCACTTT	CAISERGSSYNSPLHF
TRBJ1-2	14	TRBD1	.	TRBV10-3	TGTGCCATCAGTGACCTTGACAGGGACTATGGCTACACCTTC	CAISDLDRDYGYTF
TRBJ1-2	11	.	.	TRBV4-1	TGCGCCAGCAGCCGAGGGGGAAACTACACCTTC	CASSRGGNYTF
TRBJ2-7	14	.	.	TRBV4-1	TGCGCCAGCAGCCAGAGGGACACGTCCTACGAGCAGTACTTC	CASSQRDTSYEQYF
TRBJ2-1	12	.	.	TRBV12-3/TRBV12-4	TGTGCCAGCAGTTTTTTTATCTATGAGCAGTTCTTC	CASSFFIYEQFF
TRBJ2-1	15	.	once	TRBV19	TGTGCCAGTCAACTCTCGGGTTACAGGGCCAATGAGCAGTTCTTC	CASQLSGYRANEQFF
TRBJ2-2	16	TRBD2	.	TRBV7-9	TGTGCCAGCAGTCGGCCGTCCGGGGGGGACACCGGGGAGCTGTTTTTT	CASSRPSGGDTGELFF
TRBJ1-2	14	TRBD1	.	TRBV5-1	TGCGCCAGCAGCTTGGGGGGACAGGGCGCTGGCTACACCTTC	CASSLGGQGAGYTF
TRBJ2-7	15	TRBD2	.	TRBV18	TGTGCCAGCTCACCACCCGGGACTACCCAAGGAGAGCAGTACTTC	CASSPPGTTQGEQYF
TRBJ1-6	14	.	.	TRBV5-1	TGCGCCAGCAGCTTGGACAGAAATAATTCACCCCTCCACTTT	CASSLDRNNSPLHF
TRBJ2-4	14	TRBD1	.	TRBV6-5	TGTGCCAGCAGTAAACAGACAGGGGGACACATTCAGTACTTC	CASSKQTGGHIQYF
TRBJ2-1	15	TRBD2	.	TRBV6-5	TGTGCCAGCAGACGAGGACTAGCGGGGTCCAATGAGCAGTTCTTC	CASRRGLAGSNEQFF
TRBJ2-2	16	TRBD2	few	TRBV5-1	TGCGCCAGCAGCTTGTCGCCTAGCGGGTCAACCGGGGAGCTGTTTTTT	CASSLSPSGSTGELFF
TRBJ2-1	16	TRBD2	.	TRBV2	TGTGCCAGCAGTGAACTAGCGGGATCTTCCTACAATGAGCAGTTCTTC	CASSELAGSSYNEQFF
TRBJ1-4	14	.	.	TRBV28	TGTGCCAGCAGCGACGGCGGGCTTAATGAAAAACTGTTTTTT	CASSDGGLNEKLFF